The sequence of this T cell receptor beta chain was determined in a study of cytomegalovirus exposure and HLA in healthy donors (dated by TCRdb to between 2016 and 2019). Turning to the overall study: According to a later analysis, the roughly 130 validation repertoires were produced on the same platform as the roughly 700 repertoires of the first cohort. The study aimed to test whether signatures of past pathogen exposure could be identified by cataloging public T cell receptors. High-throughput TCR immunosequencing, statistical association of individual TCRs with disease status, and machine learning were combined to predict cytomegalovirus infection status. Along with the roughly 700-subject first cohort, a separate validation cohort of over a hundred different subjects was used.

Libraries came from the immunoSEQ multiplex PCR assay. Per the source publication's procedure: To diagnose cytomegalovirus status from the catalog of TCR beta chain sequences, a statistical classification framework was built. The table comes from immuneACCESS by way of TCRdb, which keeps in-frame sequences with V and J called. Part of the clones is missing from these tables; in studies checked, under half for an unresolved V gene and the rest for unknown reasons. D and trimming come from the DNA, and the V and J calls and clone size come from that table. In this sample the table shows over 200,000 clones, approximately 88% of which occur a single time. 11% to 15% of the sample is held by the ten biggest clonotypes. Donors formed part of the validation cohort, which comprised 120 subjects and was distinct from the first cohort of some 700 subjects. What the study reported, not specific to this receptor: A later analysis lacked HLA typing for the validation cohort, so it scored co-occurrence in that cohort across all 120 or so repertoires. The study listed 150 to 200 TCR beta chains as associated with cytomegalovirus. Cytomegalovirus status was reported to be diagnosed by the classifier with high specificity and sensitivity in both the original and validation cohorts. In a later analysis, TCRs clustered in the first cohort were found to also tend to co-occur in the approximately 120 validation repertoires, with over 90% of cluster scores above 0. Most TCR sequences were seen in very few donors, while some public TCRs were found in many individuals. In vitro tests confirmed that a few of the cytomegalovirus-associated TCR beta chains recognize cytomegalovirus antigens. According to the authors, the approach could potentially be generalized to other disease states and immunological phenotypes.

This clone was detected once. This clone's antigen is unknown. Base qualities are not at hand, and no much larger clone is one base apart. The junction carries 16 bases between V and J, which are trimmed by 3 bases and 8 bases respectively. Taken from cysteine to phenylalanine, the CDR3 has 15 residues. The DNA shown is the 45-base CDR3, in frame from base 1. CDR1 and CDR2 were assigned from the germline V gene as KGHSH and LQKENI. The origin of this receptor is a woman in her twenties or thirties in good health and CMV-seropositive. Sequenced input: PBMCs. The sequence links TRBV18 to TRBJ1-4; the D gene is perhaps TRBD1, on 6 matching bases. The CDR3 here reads CASSPRGGTDEKLFF. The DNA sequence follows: TGTGCCAGCTCACCCAGGGGTGGTACGGACGAAAAACTGTTTTTT.